Following are 8 T cell receptor beta chains from one sample sequenced in a study of beta chain features in type 1 diabetes. cDNA synthesis used the whole RNA isolate, giving expressed TCRB sequences. Data came from immunoSEQ multiplex PCR; TCRdb stores just in-frame clones and leaves some out. The top ten clones hold over 1.5% of a sample with approximately 41,000 clones, 66% of them seen once. Whole-study results and caveats: TCRB CDR3s from Type 1 diabetes patients were moderately but significantly shorter in all four CD4+ subsets.

Their specific antigens are unknown. Source material: Tregs from blood. The receptors here all came from a man aged 30-40 years with type 1 diabetes. Some clones in this sample may be carry-over from other donors' samples.

This clone was seen a few times. The rearrangement links TRBV7-9 to TRBJ2-5; D is uncertain. The CDR3 totals 15 residues. The germline V gene encodes CDR1 SEHNR and CDR2 FQNEAQ (reference sequence). V was trimmed by 0 bases and J by 5 bases, leaving 13 bases between them. The CDR3 loop reads CASSLAGSSRETQYF. CDR3 DNA: TGTGCCAGCAGCTTAGCTGGTTCCTCCAGGGAGACCCAGTACTTC. The variable domain in full, completed from reference TRBV7-9 and TRBJ2-5, reads DTGVSQNPRHKITKRGQNVTFRCDPISEHNRLYWYRQTLGQGPEFLTYFQNEAQLEKSRLLSDRFSAERPKGSFSTLEIQRTEQGDSAMYLCASSLAGSSRETQYFGPGTRLLVL.

The rearrangement uses TRBV19 and TRBJ2-2; 9 bases are a match to TRBD1. Germline values: CDR1 LNHDA, CDR2 SQIVND (reference sequence). The CDR3 runs to 14 residues. Trimming cost V 11 bases and J 6 bases; bases outside gene matches: 10. The CDR3 nucleotides read TGTGCCGCGAAGGACAGGGGCTATCCCGGGGAGCTGTTTTTT. Translating it yields CAAKDRGYPGELFF. The whole variable domain, filled in from reference TRBV19 and TRBJ2-2, reads DGGITQSPKYLFRKEGQNVTLSCEQNLNHDAMYWYRQDPGQGLRLIYYSQIVNDFQKGDIAEGYSVSREKKESFPLTVTSAQKNPTAFYLCAAKDRGYPGELFFGEGSRLTVL.

The V call is TRBV20-1, the J call TRBJ2-1; 8 nucleotides agree with TRBD1. Germline CDR1 DFQATT, CDR2 SNEGSKA (reference sequence). CDR3 length equals 11 residues. Trimming at V came to 6 bases and at J to 8 bases, leaving 3 bases not matched to a gene. The CDR3 spells CSAPTGDEQFF. The CDR3 DNA reads as TGCAGTGCACCGACAGGGGATGAGCAGTTCTTC.

The CDR3 here is CASSYGAGYYGYTF. Written as DNA, the CDR3 is TGTGCCAGCAGTTACGGGGCTGGGTACTATGGCTACACCTTC. V usage is TRBV6-5 and J usage is TRBJ1-2; D might be TRBD1 (5 bases). The CDR3 consists of 14 residues. Germline V gene sequence: CDR1 MNHEY, CDR2 SVGAGI. Trimming cost V 2 bases and J 3 bases, with 10 bases left between them.

The gene calls are TRBV7-8 and TRBJ2-3, with TRBD2 as a possible D gene (6 bases). Trimming removed 3 bases at V and 2 bases at J, with 6 bases between. This CDR3 region has 13 residues. Germline assignment: CDR1 SGHVS and CDR2 FQNEAQ. This CDR3 reads CASSLGLTDTQYF. DNA of the CDR3: TGTGCCAGCAGCTTGGGACTCACAGATACGCAGTATTTT.

The chain employs TRBV6-5 and TRBJ2-3; weak D call: TRBD1 (6 bases). The CDR3 is made up of 13 amino acids. V dropped 5 bases and J dropped 5 bases, with 11 bases sitting between them. Germline V gene sequence: CDR1 MNHEY, CDR2 SVGAGI. The DNA for the CDR3 is TGTGCCAGCAGTCGGACAGTTCGAGATACGCAGTATTTT. This translates into CASSRTVRDTQYF.

In this sample, this clone turned up once. V is TRBV29-1 and J is TRBJ2-7; 7 positions agree with TRBD1. Germline loops: CDR1 SQVTM, CDR2 ANQGSEA. This CDR3 comprises 13 residues. The ends lost 4 bases at V and 2 bases at J; junction bases unmatched: 5. The CDR3 loop is CSVANRGPYEQYF. The CDR3, as DNA: TGCAGCGTTGCCAACAGGGGTCCCTACGAGCAGTACTTC.

The chain has TRBV7-8 and TRBJ1-1; no firm D call. Germline-derived CDR1 and CDR2 are SGHVS and FQNEAQ. Trimming pared 5 bases from V and 3 bases from J, leaving 10 bases between. This CDR3 is built from 13 residues. CDR3 DNA sequence: TGTGCCAGCAGCCCCCAGTCCCACACTGAAGCTTTCTTT. It specifies CASSPQSHTEAFF.